The present T cell receptor beta chain was sequenced within a study of identical twins. Each CDR3 protein is one row after TCRdb ran MiXCR on the 5' RACE reads. Among about 210,000 distinct CDR3 sequences, around 10% were seen once, and the ten largest hold 5% to 6%. CDR1 SGHRS and CDR2 YFSETQ come from the germline V gene. The CDR3 spans 14 residues. With 0 bases removed from V and 1 base from J, the gap between germline ends came to 6 bases. Note on this clonotype: What it recognizes is unknown.

Overall study results and limits: Excess sharing by twins proved weaker in beta out-of-frame sequences. Donors were not followed over many years; analysis was cross-sectional.

The sequence was collected from a woman between 18 and 29 years old in good health. The chain employs TRBV5-1 and TRBJ2-3, with D unresolved. The specimen was memory (CD45RO+) T cells sorted from blood. CDR3 DNA: TGCGCCAGCAGCTTGGCGGCACGCACAGATACGCAGTATTTT. The encoded protein is CASSLAARTDTQYF.